Below are 21 T cell receptor beta chains sequenced from a single sample in a study of OX40 agonist ivuxolimab in advanced cancers. TCRdb's table, derived via immunoSEQ multiplex PCR, lists solely in-frame clones and lacks some. Among 75,000 to 100,000 clones listed, roughly nine tenths were seen once. The specimen was CD4+ or CD8+ T cells sorted from blood, collected in a trial of the OX40 agonist ivuxolimab. These receptors originate from an adult with an advanced solid tumor such as melanoma, head and neck, liver or kidney cancer.

In regard to this clone: Other DNA sequences within the sample encode an identical CDR3. The rearrangement links TRBV11-2 to TRBJ2-5, with 9 nucleotides matching TRBD1. The CDR3 is 15 residues long. Germline lookup yields CDR1 SGHAT and CDR2 FQNNGV. Trimming at V came to 4 bases and at J to 1 base, leaving 4 bases not matched to a gene. The CDR3 here is CASSYGTGSQETQYF. In DNA form, the CDR3 reads TGTGCCAGCAGCTACGGGACAGGGAGCCAAGAGACCCAGTACTTC.

Only one count was recorded for this clone. The gene calls are TRBV21-1 and TRBJ1-1. TRBV21-1 is a documented pseudogene. The CDR3 has 13 amino acids. CDR3 bases: TGTGCCAGCAGCCGAGGGGAGAACACTGAAGCTTTCTTT. This codes for CASSRGENTEAFF.

The rearrangement uses TRBV19 and TRBJ2-2; 10 bases map to TRBD1. Germline V lookup: CDR1 LNHDA, CDR2 SQIVND (reference sequence). J gave up 3 bases and V 6 bases, and 4 bases lay outside the gene matches. This CDR3 has 15 residues. CDR3 sequence reads: CASRSGQGHTGELFF. In DNA form, the CDR3 reads TGTGCCAGTAGGTCGGGACAGGGGCACACCGGGGAGCTGTTTTTT. The entire variable domain, with the rest obtained from reference TRBV19 and TRBJ2-2, is as follows: DGGITQSPKYLFRKEGQNVTLSCEQNLNHDAMYWYRQDPGQGLRLIYYSQIVNDFQKGDIAEGYSVSREKKESFPLTVTSAQKNPTAFYLCASRSGQGHTGELFFGEGSRLTVL.

V usage is TRBV6-1 and J usage is TRBJ2-1, with 11 nucleotides matching TRBD1. J was trimmed by 8 bases and V by 5 bases; bases with no gene match: 8. CDR3 length equals 15 residues. CDR1 MNHNS and CDR2 SASEGT come from the germline V gene. The CDR3 DNA follows: TGTGCCAGCAGTAAGGACAGGGGGCCTGGGTATGAGCAGTTCTTC. The encoded protein is CASSKDRGPGYEQFF.

The chain employs TRBV28 and TRBJ2-5; D is tentatively TRBD1 or TRBD2 (7 bases each). The CDR3 extends over 15 amino acids. CDR1 is MDHEN, CDR2 SYDVKM, per germline. Trimming pared 5 bases from V and 5 bases from J, leaving 18 bases between. For the CDR3, the DNA is TGTGCCAGCAGTCCGAACAGGGGAGGGAAGGAGACCCAGTACTTC. This sequence encodes CASSPNRGGKETQYF.

This clone was seen a few times. This chain connects TRBV6-1 to TRBJ1-2; the D gene is possibly TRBD1 (6 bases). The V end lost 5 bases, the J end lost 4 bases, and 8 bases lay between the germline ends. Germline V lookup: CDR1 MNHNS, CDR2 SASEGT. The CDR3 spans 12 residues. The CDR3 coding sequence is TGTGCCAGCAGTAAACAGGGCTATGGCTACACCTTC. This encodes CASSKQGYGYTF.

This CDR3 is CASSEERGPAFF. The CDR3 DNA reads as TGTGCCAGCAGTGAAGAAAGGGGCCCAGCTTTCTTT. V is TRBV2 and J is TRBJ1-1; D may be TRBD1 (5 bases). This CDR3 contains 12 residues. Germline V lookup: CDR1 SNHLY, CDR2 FYNNEI. Trimming shortened V by 1 base and J by 10 bases, and 10 bases separated the two germline ends. Looking up the rest from reference TRBV2 and TRBJ1-1 gives the full variable domain: EPEVTQTPSHQVTQMGQEVILRCVPISNHLYFYWYRQILGQKVEFLVSFYNNEISEKSEIFDDQFSVERPDGSNFTLKIRSTKLEDSAMYFCASSEERGPAFFGQGTRLTVV.

The J gene is TRBJ2-1, the V gene TRBV2; 9 bases fit TRBD2. Trimming took 7 bases from V and 7 from J; bases not matched to a gene: 5. CDR3 length equals 13 residues. Germline V gene data show CDR1 as SNHLY and CDR2 as FYNNEI. Written as DNA, the CDR3 is TGTGCCAGCACGGCGGGAGGGCCGAATGAGCAGTTCTTC. Translation: CASTAGGPNEQFF.

The V gene is TRBV5-1, the J gene TRBJ2-7; TRBD1 aligns across 11 bases. The germline V gene has CDR1 SGHRS and CDR2 YFSETQ. This CDR3 has 15 residues. Losses at the gene ends were 3 bases for V and 2 bases for J; bases not matched to a gene: 4. CDR3: CASSSGTGGTYEQYF. The CDR3 DNA reads as TGCGCCAGCAGCTCAGGGACAGGGGGGACCTACGAGCAGTACTTC.

V usage is TRBV6-5 and J usage is TRBJ2-5, with D hard to call. The CDR3 has 15 amino acids. Germline V gene data show CDR1 as MNHEY and CDR2 as SVGAGI. Trimming removed 7 bases from V and 1 base from J, with 16 bases in between. CDR3 bases: TGTGCCAGCAAAGAGACGTACGATACCCAAGAGACCCAGTACTTC. It encodes CASKETYDTQETQYF.

The rearrangement joins TRBV6-1 to TRBJ2-1; D gene unclear. CDR3 length equals 14 residues. V lost 1 base and J lost 9, with 13 bases in between. Germline V CDR1 and CDR2: MNHNS, SASEGT. CDR3 nucleotide sequence: TGTGCCAGCAGTGAAGTGTGGCGCGAATCTGAGCAGTTCTTC. Protein: CASSEVWRESEQFF.

The rearrangement uses TRBV6-5 and TRBJ2-1; D is ambiguous. The CDR3 length is 13 residues. Trimming took off 4 bases at V and 5 bases at J, with 9 bases between the two ends. CDR1 and CDR2 (germline): MNHEY, SVGAGI. For the CDR3, the DNA is TGTGCCAGCAGTTCCCAAAACAACAATGAGCAGTTCTTC. Its protein product is CASSSQNNNEQFF.

This chain uses TRBV5-8 with TRBJ1-4, with 8 positions matching TRBD1. The CDR3 covers 15 residues. V shed 4 bases, J shed 7 bases, and the junction held 9 bases outside the gene matches. The germline CDR1 and CDR2 sequences are SGHTS and YDEGEE. The CDR3 sequence is CASSKPTGVGEKLFF. CDR3 nucleotide sequence: TGTGCCAGCAGCAAACCGACAGGGGTTGGTGAAAAACTGTTTTTT.

The chain recombines TRBV19 with TRBJ1-1; a possible D gene is TRBD1 (5 bases). The CDR3 runs 12 residues. Germline assignment: CDR1 LNHDA and CDR2 SQIVND (reference sequence). Trimming pared 6 bases from V and 10 bases from J, leaving 15 bases between. CDR3 bases: TGTGCCAGTAGGGGGGGTCCCAATAGAGCTTTCTTT. As protein: CASRGGPNRAFF.

The rearrangement uses TRBV11-2 and TRBJ1-2; D call uncertain. CDR1 and CDR2 from the germline V gene are SGHAT and FQNNGV. Trimming removed 0 bases at V and 8 bases at J, with 13 bases between. This CDR3 has 14 amino acids. As DNA, the CDR3 is TGTGCCAGCAGCTTAGATTTCCTTCTGAGCGGCTACACCTTC. Amino acid sequence: CASSLDFLLSGYTF.

This chain joins TRBV5-1 and TRBJ2-1; 10 bases are shared with TRBD2. V lost 0 bases and J lost 9; bases outside the gene matches: 9. Germline assignment: CDR1 SGHRS and CDR2 YFSETQ. This CDR3 region has 16 residues. CDR3 residues: CASSLGAGGLLREQFF. In DNA, the CDR3 is TGCGCCAGCAGCTTGGGAGCGGGAGGGCTCCTCCGTGAGCAGTTCTTC.

This sequence joins TRBV7-3 and TRBJ2-3, with D perhaps matching TRBD2 (6 bases). This CDR3 has 16 amino acids. V lost 2 bases to trimming and J lost 5 bases, with 17 bases between them. The V gene's germline CDR1 is SGHTA and CDR2 FQGTGA. Here the CDR3 DNA reads TGTGCCAGCAGCTTAGGGCAACTAGCTTTGGGAGATACGCAGTATTTT. Its protein is CASSLGQLALGDTQYF.

This sequence joins TRBV21-1 and TRBJ2-5; the listed D gene, TRBD2, was not tested against the DNA. TRBV21-1 corresponds to a pseudogene. This CDR3 comprises 22 residues. The CDR3 here is CASRKVKPGLAGVPVIQETQYF. CDR3 nucleotide sequence: TGTGCCAGCAGGAAAGTCAAACCGGGACTAGCGGGAGTCCCAGTAATCCAAGAGACCCAGTACTTC.

The chain employs TRBV5-4 and TRBJ2-1; 8 bases are shared with TRBD2. The ends lost 3 bases at V and 0 bases at J; junction bases unmatched: 14. From germline, CDR1 is SGHNT and CDR2 YYREEE (reference sequence). CDR3 length equals 19 residues. In DNA, the CDR3 is TGTGCCAGCAGCTCCGGAGGCCTAAGCGGGAGTCACTCCTACAATGAGCAGTTCTTC. Translating it yields CASSSGGLSGSHSYNEQFF.

The rearrangement links TRBV7-2 to TRBJ2-1; 7 nucleotides align to TRBD1. The CDR3 is made up of 19 amino acids. Germline V lookup: CDR1 SGHTA, CDR2 FQGNSA. V was clipped by 3 bases and J by 2 bases; unmatched bases: 16. The CDR3 spells CASSFRGSRGRSAYNEQFF. The CDR3 DNA is TGTGCCAGCAGCTTTAGGGGCTCAAGGGGGCGGAGCGCCTACAATGAGCAGTTCTTC.

The chain couples TRBV19 to TRBJ2-3; 7 nucleotides match TRBD2. There are 16 residues in the CDR3. With 5 bases clipped from V and 0 bases from J, the junction kept 8 bases outside the gene matches. CDR1 and CDR2 from the germline V gene are LNHDA and SQIVND (reference sequence). The CDR3 sequence is CASSPERGRSTDTQYF. Here the CDR3 DNA reads TGTGCCAGTAGTCCTGAGCGGGGTAGAAGCACAGATACGCAGTATTTT.